What follows is one T cell receptor beta chain and its context. The data stem from a study of control samples from healthy donors and cancer patients. Assay: immunoSEQ multiplex PCR; the TCRdb copy retains only in-frame clones and omits some. The sample consists of 170,000 or so clones, about 94% of them appearing once. Sequencing was performed on blood. The sequence came from a woman aged 40 to 50 in good health.

The CDR3 DNA is TGTGCCATCAGTGAGTCCGATATAGGGGGTGAAAAACTGTTTTTT. Translated: CAISESDIGGEKLFF. V gene TRBV10-3 combines with J gene TRBJ1-4; D possibly corresponds to TRBD1 (6 bases). The CDR3 is 15 amino acids. Between the trimmed V and J ends, which lost 0 bases and 7 bases, there was a span of 12 bases. CDR1 is ENHRY, CDR2 SYGVKD, per germline.